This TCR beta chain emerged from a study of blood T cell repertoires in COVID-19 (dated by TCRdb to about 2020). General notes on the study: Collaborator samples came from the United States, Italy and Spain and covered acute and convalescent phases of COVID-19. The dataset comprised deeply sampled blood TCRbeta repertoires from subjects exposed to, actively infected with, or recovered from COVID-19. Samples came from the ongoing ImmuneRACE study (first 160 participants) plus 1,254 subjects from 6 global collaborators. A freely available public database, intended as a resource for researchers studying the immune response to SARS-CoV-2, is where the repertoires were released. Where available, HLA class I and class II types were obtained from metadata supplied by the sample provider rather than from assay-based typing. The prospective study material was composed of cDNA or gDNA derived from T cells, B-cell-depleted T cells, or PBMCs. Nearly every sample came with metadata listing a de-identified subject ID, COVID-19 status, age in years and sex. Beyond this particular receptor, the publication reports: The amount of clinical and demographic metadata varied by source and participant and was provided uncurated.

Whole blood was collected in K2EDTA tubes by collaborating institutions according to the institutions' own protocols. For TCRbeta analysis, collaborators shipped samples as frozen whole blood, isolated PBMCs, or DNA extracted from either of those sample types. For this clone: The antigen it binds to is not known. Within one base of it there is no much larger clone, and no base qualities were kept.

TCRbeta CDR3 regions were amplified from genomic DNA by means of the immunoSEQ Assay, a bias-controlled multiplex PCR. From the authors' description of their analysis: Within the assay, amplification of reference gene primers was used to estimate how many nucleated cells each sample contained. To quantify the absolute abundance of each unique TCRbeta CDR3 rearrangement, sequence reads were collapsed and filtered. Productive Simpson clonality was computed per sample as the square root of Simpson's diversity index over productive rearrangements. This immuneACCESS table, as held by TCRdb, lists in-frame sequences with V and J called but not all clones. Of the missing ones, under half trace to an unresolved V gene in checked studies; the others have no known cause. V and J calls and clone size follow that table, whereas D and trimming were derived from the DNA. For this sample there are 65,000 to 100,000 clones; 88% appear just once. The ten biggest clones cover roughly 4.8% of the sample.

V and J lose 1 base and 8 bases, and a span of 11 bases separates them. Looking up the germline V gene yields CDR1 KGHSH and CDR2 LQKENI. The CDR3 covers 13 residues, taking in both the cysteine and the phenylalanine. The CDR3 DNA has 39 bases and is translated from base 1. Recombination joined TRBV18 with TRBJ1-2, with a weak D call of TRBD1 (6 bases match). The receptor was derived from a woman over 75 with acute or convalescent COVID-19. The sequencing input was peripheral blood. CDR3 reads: CASSPLSGDGYTF. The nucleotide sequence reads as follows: TGTGCCAGCTCACCACTGTCAGGGGACGGCTACACCTTC.